This TCR beta chain was observed in a study of control samples from healthy donors and cancer patients. The method was immunoSEQ multiplex PCR; TCRdb's version includes in-frame clones alone and lacks a portion of them. This sample has some 34,000 clones, with 93% found just once. V lost 5 bases and J lost 6; bases outside the gene matches: 8. Germline V CDR1 and CDR2: SEHNR, FQNEAQ (reference sequence). This CDR3 has 15 amino acids. Sequenced sample: PBMCs. This rearrangement joins TRBV7-9 to TRBJ2-2; 8 nucleotides align to TRBD2. This sequence originates from a man aged 35 to 55 with colorectal cancer. Here the CDR3 reads CASSVSGVSAGELFF. DNA of the CDR3: TGTGCCAGCAGCGTTAGCGGGGTTAGCGCCGGGGAGCTGTTTTTT.